Included here is one T cell receptor (beta chain) sequence, with context. V was shortened by 3 bases and J by 4 bases, with 15 bases between the two germline ends. The germline CDR1 and CDR2 sequences are MGHRA and YSYEKL. CDR3 length: 15 residues. This record belongs to a study of blood T cells in healthy people across ages. The donors, healthy Caucasians from Russia, were aged roughly 6 to 90. Using a J-beta primer mix together with a sample-barcoded 5' primer, a second PCR was run for about 7 to 12 cycles. Each sample yielded at least 3 million CDR3-containing paired-end reads. TCRdb independently ran MiXCR on the 5' RACE reads; one entry per CDR3 protein. The sample carries some 850,000 distinct CDR3 sequences, about 26% recorded once. Separately, the same data were catalogued under a study of T cells of mothers and their children. According to that study: Mothers and children who were related shared slightly more overlap than unrelated pairs, but not significantly more.

The receptor was isolated from a boy between 10 and 17 years old in good health. The rearrangement joins TRBV4-1 to TRBJ1-2; D is uncertain. The sequencing input was blood. The CDR3 loop reads CASSQPGSEAYGYTF. The CDR3 DNA is TGCGCCAGCAGCCAGCCGGGGTCGGAAGCCTATGGCTACACCTTC.